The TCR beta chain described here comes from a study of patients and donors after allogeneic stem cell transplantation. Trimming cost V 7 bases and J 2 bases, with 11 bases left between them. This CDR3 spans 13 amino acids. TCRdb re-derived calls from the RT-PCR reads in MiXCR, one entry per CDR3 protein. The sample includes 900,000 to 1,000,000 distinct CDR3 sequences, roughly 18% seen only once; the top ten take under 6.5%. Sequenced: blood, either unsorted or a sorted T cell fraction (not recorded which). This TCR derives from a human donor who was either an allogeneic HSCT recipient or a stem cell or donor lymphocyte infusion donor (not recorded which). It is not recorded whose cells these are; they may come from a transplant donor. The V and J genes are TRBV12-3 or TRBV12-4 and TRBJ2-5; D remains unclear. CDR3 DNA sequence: TGTGCCAGCACCGTTAGAGTTCAAGAGACCCAGTACTTC. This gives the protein CASTVRVQETQYF.